This TCR beta chain stems from a study of shared clonotypes between healthy human individuals. Study-level points and caveats: The authors expected sequencing depth to affect clonotype sharing among donors.

Details on this clone: Its antigen is as yet unknown.

All donors qualified as healthy HIV-negative adults and had experienced no recent acute infections or vaccinations. The CDR3 runs to 16 residues. Trimming left V 1 base short and J 1 base short, with 14 bases between. Germline assignment: CDR1 WSHSY and CDR2 SAAADI. Each PCR replicate from the sorted subsets contained around 0.2 ug DNA, which is 25,000 to 30,000 T cell genomes. In the original workflow: As immunoSEQ supplied junction-only sequences (without quality scores), filtering differed. Sequenced by immunoSEQ multiplex PCR; TCRdb stores in-frame clones only, minus some. V and J calls and clone size are as listed in that table; D and trimming were resolved from the DNA. The sample has some 2,500,000 clones, 80% to 95% seen once.

The rearrangement uses TRBV10-2 and TRBJ2-7; weak D call: TRBD1 (6 bases). The sample taken for sequencing was naive CD4+ T cells from PBMCs. Subset indicated: CD45RA+ positively selected. This receptor was obtained from a man aged 18 to 29 in good health. Some clones in this sample may be carry-over from other donors' samples. The CDR3 coding sequence is TGCGCCAGCAGTGAGTTGGGGACACGGTCGTCCTACGAGCAGTACTTC. Amino acids: CASSELGTRSSYEQYF.